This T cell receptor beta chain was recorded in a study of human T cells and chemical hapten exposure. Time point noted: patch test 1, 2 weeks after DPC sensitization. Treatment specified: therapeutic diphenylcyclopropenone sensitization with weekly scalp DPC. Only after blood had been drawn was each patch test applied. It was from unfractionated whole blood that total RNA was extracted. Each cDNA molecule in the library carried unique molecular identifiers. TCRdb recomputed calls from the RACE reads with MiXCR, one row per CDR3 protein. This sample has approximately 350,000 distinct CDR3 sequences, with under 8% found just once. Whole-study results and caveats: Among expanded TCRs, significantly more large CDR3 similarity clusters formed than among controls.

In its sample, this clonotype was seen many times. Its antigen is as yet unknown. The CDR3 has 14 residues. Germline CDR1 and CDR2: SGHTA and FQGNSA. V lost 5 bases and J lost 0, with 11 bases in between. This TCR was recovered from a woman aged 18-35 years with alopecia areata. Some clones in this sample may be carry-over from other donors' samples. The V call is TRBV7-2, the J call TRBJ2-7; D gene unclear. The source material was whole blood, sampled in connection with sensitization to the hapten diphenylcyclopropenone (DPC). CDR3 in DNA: TGTGCCAGCAGCCCAGGCCGGAGCTCCTACGAGCAGTACTTC. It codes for CASSPGRSSYEQYF.